These 22 T cell receptor beta chains share one sample of origin, sequenced in a study of blood T cell repertoires in COVID-19 (dated by TCRdb to the early 2020s). The library came from the immunoSEQ multiplex PCR assay. The clones in this table, taken by TCRdb from immuneACCESS, are in-frame only. Not every clone is retained; where verified, under half of the shortfall comes from an unresolved V gene, and the cause of the rest is unknown. The sample has more than 120,000 clones on record, roughly 85% of them singletons. 2.6% of the sample is held by the ten biggest clonotypes. Sequenced: peripheral blood. All receptors come from a human donor with acute or convalescent COVID-19. The donor label of this sample is uncertain.

V and J are TRBV7-2 and TRBJ2-7; 9 bases match TRBD1. The CDR3 is 16 amino acids. V shed 0 bases and J 3 bases; nucleotides not matched to a gene: 6. The germline V gene encodes CDR1 SGHTA and CDR2 FQGNSA. The CDR3 coding sequence is TGTGCCAGCAGCTTAGCTAAACAGGGGGCAGGCTACGAGCAGTACGTC. This encodes CASSLAKQGAGYEQYV.

This chain uses TRBV21-1 with TRBJ2-1; TRBD1 is the table's D call, not checked against the DNA. TRBV21-1 is labeled a pseudogene. This CDR3 region has 15 residues. CDR3 sequence: CASNETGTGHNEQFF. DNA for the CDR3: TGTGCCAGCAACGAGACCGGGACAGGTCACAATGAGCAGTTCTTC.

The count of this clone is one. At one of its ends the junction is not consistent with the germline gene, which may arise from a read error. J is TRBJ2-2 and V is TRBV7-7; 8 nucleotides agree with TRBD1. CDR3 size: 16 residues. Germline V lookup: CDR1 SSHAT, CDR2 FNYEAQ (reference sequence). CDR3 protein: CASSPTDRVNTGELFF. The DNA for the CDR3 is TGTGCTAGCAGCCCTACGGACAGGGTAAACACCGGGGAGCTGTTTTTT. The full variable domain, in which reference TRBV7-7 and TRBJ2-2 provide the parts outside the CDR3, is GAGVSQSPRYKVTKRGQDVTLRCDPISSHATLYWYQQALGQGPEFLTYFNYEAQPDKSGLPSDRFSAERPEGSISTLTIQRTEQRDSAMYRCASSPTDRVNTGELFFGEGSRLTVL.

This chain connects TRBV6-2 or TRBV6-3 to TRBJ2-2; 7 nucleotides line up with TRBD2. The CDR3 is 16 amino acids. The junction had 4 bases not matched to a gene; V was cut back by 3 bases and J by 0 bases. In germline, CDR1 is MNHEY, CDR2 SVGEGT. The CDR3 spells CASSYPLAANTGELFF. DNA of the CDR3: TGTGCCAGCAGTTATCCCCTAGCGGCGAACACCGGGGAGCTGTTTTTT.

The chain couples TRBV5-3 to TRBJ2-5; 16 positions match TRBD2. TRBV5-3 belongs to the ORF category, with a function that is uncertain. There are 23 residues in the CDR3. The V segment lost 2 bases and the J segment 4 bases; nucleotides outside the gene matches: 23. DNA for the CDR3: TGTGCCAGAAGCTTAATTTCGACCGGGACTAGCGGGAGGGCCAACCATAGGGGAGAGACCCAGTACTTC. Protein sequence: CARSLISTGTSGRANHRGETQYF.

The gene calls are TRBV6-2 or TRBV6-3 and TRBJ2-3; 7 positions agree with TRBD2. CDR3 size: 13 residues. Germline V gene lookup returns CDR1 MNHEY and CDR2 SVGEGT. Trimming took 5 bases from V and 8 from J; bases not matched to a gene: 7. The CDR3 reads CASSPRTRATQYF. The CDR3 nucleotides are TGTGCCAGCAGTCCAAGGACTAGGGCTACGCAGTATTTT.

The V and J genes are TRBV7-9 and TRBJ1-3; D may be TRBD1 (6 bases). V lost 3 bases, J lost 4 bases, and 16 bases lay in between. The length of the CDR3 is 16 residues. CDR1 SEHNR and CDR2 FQNEAQ come from the germline V gene (reference sequence). In DNA, the CDR3 is TGTGCCAGCAGCTTCTCAGGGGTGCAGGGAGGAAACACCATATATTTT. This codes for CASSFSGVQGGNTIYF. The whole variable domain, filled in from reference TRBV7-9 and TRBJ1-3, reads DTGVSQNPRHKITKRGQNVTFRCDPISEHNRLYWYRQTLGQGPEFLTYFQNEAQLEKSRLLSDRFSAERPKGSFSTLEIQRTEQGDSAMYLCASSFSGVQGGNTIYFGEGSWLTVV.

The chain combines TRBV3-1 (or the pseudogene TRBV3-2) with TRBJ2-1; D not resolved. Per the germline V gene, CDR1 is LGHDT and CDR2 is YNNKEL (reference sequence). This CDR3 region has 12 residues. The germline V and J ends were trimmed by 5 bases and 6 bases, with 8 bases remaining between them. The CDR3 nucleotides read TGTGCCAGCAGCACCCAGCGCAATGAGCAGTTCTTC. Translation gives CASSTQRNEQFF.

The V gene is TRBV19, the J gene TRBJ1-6, with TRBD1 as a possible D gene (6 bases). The CDR3 sequence is 15 residues long. Germline lookup yields CDR1 LNHDA and CDR2 SQIVND (reference sequence). The V gene lost 5 bases and the J gene lost 7 bases, with 15 bases spanning the gap. CDR3 amino acids: CASSLTGGQNSPLHF. CDR3 coding DNA: TGTGCCAGTAGTCTGACAGGTGGGCAGAATTCACCCCTCCACTTT.

The genes are TRBV30 and TRBJ2-1, with a tentative D call TRBD2 (6 bases). The CDR3 totals 11 residues. CDR1 and CDR2 from the germline V gene are GTSNPN and SVGIG (reference sequence). V dropped 3 bases and J dropped 7 bases, with 7 bases sitting between them. CDR3 residues: CAWRGLNEQFF. The CDR3 DNA follows: TGTGCCTGGAGGGGACTGAATGAGCAGTTCTTC.

The chain uses TRBV28 and TRBJ2-7; 9 bases agree with TRBD1. With V trimmed by 1 base and J by 5 bases, 15 bases remained unmatched. The CDR3 spans 18 residues. The germline CDR1 and CDR2 sequences are MDHEN and SYDVKM. This chain's CDR3 is CASSLSRPPTGGGDEQYF. The CDR3 nucleotides read TGTGCCAGCAGTTTATCACGCCCCCCGACAGGGGGTGGCGACGAGCAGTACTTC.

This chain joins TRBV19 and TRBJ2-7; D remains unclear. Trimming removed 1 base from V and 2 bases from J, with 12 bases in between. Germline V CDR1 and CDR2: LNHDA, SQIVND (reference sequence). The CDR3 covers 15 residues. The CDR3 region is CASSIGQAGTYEQYF. CDR3 sequence (DNA): TGTGCCAGTAGTATAGGTCAGGCAGGAACCTACGAGCAGTACTTC. The full variable domain, completed using reference TRBV19 and TRBJ2-7, is DGGITQSPKYLFRKEGQNVTLSCEQNLNHDAMYWYRQDPGQGLRLIYYSQIVNDFQKGDIAEGYSVSREKKESFPLTVTSAQKNPTAFYLCASSIGQAGTYEQYFGPGTRLTVT.

This rearrangement joins TRBV4-3 to TRBJ2-7, with 15 bases that match TRBD2. V dropped 4 bases and J dropped 1; count of bases not matched to a gene: 11. CDR1 is LGHNA and CDR2 is YSLEER in the germline V gene. This CDR3 contains 19 residues. The CDR3 reads CASSLNSGLAGGVSYEQYF. CDR3 DNA: TGCGCCAGCAGCCTAAATAGTGGACTAGCGGGGGGGGTATCCTACGAGCAGTACTTC.

CDR3 nucleotides: TGTGCCAGCAGCAATCAGGGGGCGCGATTAACCTTC. It encodes CASSNQGARLTF. The rearrangement uses TRBV6-5 and TRBJ1-2, with TRBD1 identical over 8 bases. The V gene end was trimmed by 6 bases and the J gene end by 14 bases; junction bases not matched to a gene: 11. The CDR3 runs to 12 residues. Germline CDR1 is MNHEY and CDR2 is SVGAGI.

V usage is TRBV5-1 and J usage is TRBJ1-2; D unresolved. This CDR3 has 13 residues. V was cut by 3 bases and J by 8 bases, with 14 bases left in between. Per germline, CDR1 SGHRS and CDR2 YFSETQ. CDR3 DNA: TGCGCCAGCAGCTCTACGAGGGAATCCGGCTACACCTTC. It is translated as CASSSTRESGYTF.

The genes are TRBV28 and TRBJ1-6; TRBD1 agrees at 9 bases. CDR1 and CDR2 (germline): MDHEN, SYDVKM. The V and J ends lost 5 bases and 9 bases, in that order; junction bases with no gene match: 5. The CDR3 spans 14 residues. The DNA for the CDR3 is TGTGCCAGCAGTCCCGGGACAGGGCGTTCACCCCTCCACTTT. Protein: CASSPGTGRSPLHF.

The chain is built from TRBV30 and TRBJ1-1, with D maybe TRBD1 (6 bases). The CDR3 consists of 13 residues. The V end lost 0 bases, the J end lost 8 bases, and 13 bases lay between the germline ends. From germline, CDR1 is GTSNPN and CDR2 SVGIG (reference sequence). In DNA form, the CDR3 reads TGTGCCTGGAGTGTAACTTTGGGGGCAGAAGCTTTCTTT. This translates into CAWSVTLGAEAFF.

The J gene is TRBJ1-2, the V gene TRBV19, with D hard to call. Trimming left V 3 bases short and J 8 bases short, with 13 bases between. Germline values: CDR1 LNHDA, CDR2 SQIVND (reference sequence). The CDR3 covers 13 residues. The CDR3 bases are TGTGCCAGTAGTATCGGTCCATTCCGCGGCTACACCTTC. Encoded protein: CASSIGPFRGYTF.

The chain links TRBV2 to TRBJ1-1, with 9 bases identical to TRBD1. CDR1 is SNHLY and CDR2 is FYNNEI in the germline V gene. V shed 6 bases and J 10 bases; nucleotides not matched to a gene: 15. There are 15 residues in the CDR3. CDR3 nucleotide sequence: TGTGCCAGCAGGGGGGTGTGGGGACAGGGTGGTTTAGCTTTCTTT. Translation gives CASRGVWGQGGLAFF.

The V and J genes are TRBV4-3 and TRBJ2-7, with 7 bases identical to TRBD2. The germline V gene encodes CDR1 LGHNA and CDR2 YSLEER. The CDR3 sequence is 16 residues long. After removal of 0 bases from V and 7 bases from J, the junction contained 12 bases not matched to a gene. The CDR3 reads CASSQEIGRELEEQYF. The DNA for the CDR3 is TGCGCCAGCAGCCAAGAAATTGGGAGGGAGCTAGAGGAGCAGTACTTC.

The chain uses TRBV9 and TRBJ2-7; 8 positions match TRBD1. This CDR3 is 14 amino acids long. Germline V gene data show CDR1 as SGDLS and CDR2 as YYNGEE. V dropped 3 bases and J dropped 5; count of bases not matched to a gene: 7. CDR3 bases: TGTGCCAGCAGCGCAAGACAGGGGCCGGACGAGCAGTACTTC. It codes for CASSARQGPDEQYF.

The chain carries TRBV5-4 and TRBJ1-2, with TRBD1 identical over 7 bases. After removal of 6 bases from V and 7 bases from J, the junction contained 9 bases not matched to a gene. Germline V gene sequence: CDR1 SGHNT, CDR2 YYREEE (reference sequence). The CDR3 spans 13 residues. This chain's CDR3 is CASTNRGRGGYTF. CDR3 DNA sequence: TGTGCCAGCACCAACAGGGGCCGGGGTGGCTACACCTTC.